One sample yielded the 10 T cell receptor beta chains listed below, sequenced in a study of Graves' ophthalmopathy and Graves' hyperthyroidism. For repertoire sequencing, the TCR beta CDR3 regions were amplified from RNA transcripts. The authors performed first-round RT-PCR with HTBI primers and then a second-round multiplex PCR. TCRdb independently ran MiXCR on the multiplex PCR reads; one entry per CDR3 protein. The sample consists of under 400,000 distinct CDR3 sequences, 15% to 20% of them appearing once. Source material: peripheral blood. The receptors were sampled from an adult man with Graves' ophthalmopathy.

This clonotype has a count of ten or more. This chain connects TRBV20-1 to TRBJ2-7; 8 positions agree with TRBD2. The V gene's germline CDR1 is DFQATT and CDR2 SNEGSKA (reference sequence). The junction had 8 bases not matched to a gene; V was cut back by 6 bases and J by 1 base. The CDR3 has 14 residues. The CDR3 coding sequence is TGCAGTGCCCCGGCGGCTAGCGGGTCCTACGAGCAGTACTTC. Amino acid sequence: CSAPAASGSYEQYF.

This clonotype was counted at least ten times. The gene calls are TRBV11-1 and TRBJ2-5; D is unresolved. CDR3 size: 13 residues. The V gene's germline CDR1 is SGHAT and CDR2 FQDESV (reference sequence). Trimming pared 2 bases from V and 5 bases from J, leaving 9 bases between. CDR3 region: CASSLKFWETQYF. CDR3 nucleotide sequence: TGTGCCAGCAGCTTAAAGTTTTGGGAGACCCAGTACTTC.

At least ten counts were recorded for this clonotype. The rearrangement links TRBV20-1 to TRBJ2-2, with TRBD2 as a possible D gene (7 bases). Germline V lookup: CDR1 DFQATT, CDR2 SNEGSKA (reference sequence). V dropped 0 bases and J dropped 6 bases, with 14 bases sitting between them. This CDR3 contains 15 residues. The CDR3 loop is CSAREGGGPAGELFF. The CDR3 DNA reads TGCAGTGCTAGAGAAGGGGGAGGGCCGGCCGGGGAGCTGTTTTTT.

In this sample, this clonotype turned up a few times. This chain uses TRBV18 with TRBJ1-6; no firm D call. Germline lookup yields CDR1 KGHSH and CDR2 LQKENI. The CDR3 has 13 residues. V dropped 3 bases and J dropped 7 bases, with 7 bases sitting between them. CDR3 sequence: CASSPGTNSPLHF. The CDR3 DNA sequence: TGTGCCAGCTCACCGGGAACCAATTCACCCCTCCACTTT.

The chain uses TRBV29-1 and TRBJ1-2; D not certain. V lost 3 bases and J lost 14, with 10 bases in between. Germline CDR1 is SQVTM and CDR2 is ANQGSEA. CDR3 length equals 9 residues. The CDR3 protein is CSVDPQYTF. The CDR3 bases are TGCAGCGTTGACCCCCAGTATACCTTC.

This clonotype was picked up many times. J is TRBJ1-6 and V is TRBV28; the D gene is possibly TRBD1 (6 bases). Germline values: CDR1 MDHEN, CDR2 SYDVKM. This CDR3 region has 15 residues. Trimming took 2 bases from V and 7 from J, leaving 12 bases between them. The DNA for the CDR3 is TGTGCCAGCAGTTTAACAGGGAGGGGAAATTCACCCCTCCACTTT. This translates into CASSLTGRGNSPLHF.

This clonotype was observed many times. This chain uses TRBV6-2 or TRBV6-3 with TRBJ2-6; 10 bases fit TRBD1. Unmatched junction bases numbered 9, after V lost 5 bases and J lost 2 bases. Looked up from germline, CDR1 is MNHEY and CDR2 is SVGEGT. CDR3 length: 18 residues. CDR3 sequence: CASSPRQGAPAGANVLTF. The CDR3 nucleotides read TGTGCCAGCAGTCCGCGACAGGGGGCGCCTGCTGGGGCCAACGTCCTGACTTTC.

This clonotype was observed at least ten times. The J gene is TRBJ1-5, the V gene TRBV6-2 or TRBV6-3, with 7 bases fitting TRBD1. The CDR3 contains 16 residues. After removal of 5 bases from V and 1 base from J, the junction contained 8 bases not matched to a gene. CDR1 and CDR2 (germline): MNHEY, SVGEGT. The CDR3 region is CASSHYRGQSNQPQHF. The CDR3 region has the DNA TGTGCCAGCAGTCACTACAGGGGACAGAGCAATCAGCCCCAGCATTTT.

The chain couples TRBV19 to TRBJ1-5; D is uncertain. Trimming removed 3 bases from V and 3 bases from J, with 6 bases in between. This CDR3 has 13 residues. In germline, CDR1 is LNHDA, CDR2 SQIVND (reference sequence). Written as DNA, the CDR3 is TGTGCCAGTAGTATTTCTCCCAATCAGCCCCAGCATTTT. Its translation is CASSISPNQPQHF.

This clonotype has ten or more counts. V gene TRBV20-1 combines with J gene TRBJ1-5; maybe TRBD1 (6 bases). Germline V gives CDR1 DFQATT, CDR2 SNEGSKA (reference sequence). This CDR3 is 12 amino acids long. The V end was cut by 5 bases, the J end by 3 bases, with 8 bases between. CDR3 sequence reads: CSARTANQPQHF. Here the CDR3 DNA reads TGCAGTGCTCGGACAGCCAATCAGCCCCAGCATTTT.